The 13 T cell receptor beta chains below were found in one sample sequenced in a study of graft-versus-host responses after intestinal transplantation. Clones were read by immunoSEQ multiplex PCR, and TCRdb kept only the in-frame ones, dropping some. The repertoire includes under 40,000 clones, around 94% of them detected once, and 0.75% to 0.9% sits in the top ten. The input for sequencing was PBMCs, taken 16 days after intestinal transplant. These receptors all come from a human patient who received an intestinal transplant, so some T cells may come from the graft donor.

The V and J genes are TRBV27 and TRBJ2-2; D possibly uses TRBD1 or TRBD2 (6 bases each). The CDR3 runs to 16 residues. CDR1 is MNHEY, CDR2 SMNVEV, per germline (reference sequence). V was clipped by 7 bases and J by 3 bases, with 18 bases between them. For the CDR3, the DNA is TGTGCCAGCACCAGAGGGGGGCCAACAGACACCGGGGAGCTGTTTTTT. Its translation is CASTRGGPTDTGELFF.

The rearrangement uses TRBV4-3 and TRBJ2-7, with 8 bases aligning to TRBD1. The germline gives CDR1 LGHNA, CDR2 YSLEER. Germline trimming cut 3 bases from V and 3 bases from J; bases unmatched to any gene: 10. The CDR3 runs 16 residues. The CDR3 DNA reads TGCGCCAGCAGCCAGGGGACCGGGACAGGAAACTACGAGCAGTACTTC. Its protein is CASSQGTGTGNYEQYF.

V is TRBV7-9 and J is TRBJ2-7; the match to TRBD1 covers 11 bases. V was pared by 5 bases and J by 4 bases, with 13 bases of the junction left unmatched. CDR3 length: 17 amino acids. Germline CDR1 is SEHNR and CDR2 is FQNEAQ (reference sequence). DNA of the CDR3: TGTGCCAGCAGCAGGGGACAGGGGGTCTTATTATCGTACGAGCAGTACTTC. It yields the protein CASSRGQGVLLSYEQYF.

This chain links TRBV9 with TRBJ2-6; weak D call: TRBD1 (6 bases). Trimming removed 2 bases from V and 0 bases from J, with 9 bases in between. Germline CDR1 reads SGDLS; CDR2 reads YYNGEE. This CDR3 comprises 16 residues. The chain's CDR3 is CASSVTGYSGANVLTF. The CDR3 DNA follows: TGTGCCAGCAGCGTGACAGGTTACTCTGGGGCCAACGTCCTGACTTTC.

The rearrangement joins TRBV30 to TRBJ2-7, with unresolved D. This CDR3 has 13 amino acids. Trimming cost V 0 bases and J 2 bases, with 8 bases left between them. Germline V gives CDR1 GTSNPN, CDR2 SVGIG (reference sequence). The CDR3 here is CAWSVALTYEQYF. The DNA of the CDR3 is TGTGCCTGGAGTGTGGCCCTTACCTACGAGCAGTACTTC.

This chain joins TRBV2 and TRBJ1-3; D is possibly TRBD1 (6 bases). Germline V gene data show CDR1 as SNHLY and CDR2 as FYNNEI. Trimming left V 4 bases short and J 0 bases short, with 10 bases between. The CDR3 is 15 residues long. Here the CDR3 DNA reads TGTGCCAGCAGTGCACCGGGACACTCTGGAAACACCATATATTTT. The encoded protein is CASSAPGHSGNTIYF.

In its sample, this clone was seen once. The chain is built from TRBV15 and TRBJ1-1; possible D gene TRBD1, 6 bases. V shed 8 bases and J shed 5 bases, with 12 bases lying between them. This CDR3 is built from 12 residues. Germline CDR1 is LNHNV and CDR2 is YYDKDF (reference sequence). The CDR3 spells CATGGRGTEAFF. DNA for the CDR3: TGTGCCACCGGGGGCCGCGGGACTGAAGCTTTCTTT.

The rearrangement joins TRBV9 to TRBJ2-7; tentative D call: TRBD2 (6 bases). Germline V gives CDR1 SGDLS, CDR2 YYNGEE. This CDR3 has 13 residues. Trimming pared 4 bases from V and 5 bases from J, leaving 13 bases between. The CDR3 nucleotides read TGTGCCAGCAGCCCCCGTAGGGAGGACGAGCAGTACTTC. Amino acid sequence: CASSPRREDEQYF.

The DNA of the CDR3 is TGCAGCGTTCCCTTCCCCTCCTACAATGAGCAGTTCTTC. Translated: CSVPFPSYNEQFF. The V call is TRBV29-1, the J call TRBJ2-1, with D uncertain. The length of the CDR3 is 13 residues. Trimming shortened V by 5 bases and J by 0 bases, and 8 bases separated the two germline ends. Germline V CDR1 and CDR2: SQVTM, ANQGSEA.

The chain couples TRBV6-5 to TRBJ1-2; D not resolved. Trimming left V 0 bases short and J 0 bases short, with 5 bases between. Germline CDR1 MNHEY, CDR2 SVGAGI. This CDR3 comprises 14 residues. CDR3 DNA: TGTGCCAGCAGTTACTCGGCCACTAACTATGGCTACACCTTC. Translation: CASSYSATNYGYTF.

CDR3 nucleotides: TGTGCCAGCAGCTCTCTCCTGGACGGCAGCACAGATACGCAGTATTTT. Its translation is CASSSLLDGSTDTQYF. The chain carries TRBV7-8 and TRBJ2-3; D not resolved. Trimming cost V 4 bases and J 0 bases, with 14 bases left between them. The CDR3 is 16 amino acids. Germline values: CDR1 SGHVS, CDR2 FQNEAQ.

The DNA of the CDR3 is TGCGCCAGCAGCCAAGCAGGTCGGACAGGGTTCGACGAGCAGTACTTC. It codes for CASSQAGRTGFDEQYF. J is TRBJ2-7 and V is TRBV4-1, with 8 positions matching TRBD1. The CDR3 extends over 16 amino acids. CDR1 and CDR2 from the germline V gene are MGHRA and YSYEKL. The V gene end was trimmed by 1 base and the J gene end by 5 bases; junction bases not matched to a gene: 10.

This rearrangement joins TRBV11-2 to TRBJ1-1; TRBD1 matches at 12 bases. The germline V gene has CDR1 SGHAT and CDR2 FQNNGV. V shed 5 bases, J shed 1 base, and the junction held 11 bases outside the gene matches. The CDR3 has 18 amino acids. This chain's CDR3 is CASSGGTGGAGGNTEAFF. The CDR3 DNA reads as TGTGCCAGCAGCGGTGGGACAGGGGGCGCCGGAGGGAACACTGAAGCTTTCTTT.